These T cell receptor beta chains were read from a single sample in a study of shared clonotypes between healthy human individuals. The table came from immunoSEQ multiplex PCR; TCRdb's copy has only in-frame clones and leaves some out. The table shows some 2.1 million clones, with approximately 95% occurring only once. Sequencing was done on a sample of naive CD4+ T cells sorted from blood. The receptors were gathered from a man aged 18 to 29 in good health. CDR3s include the opening cysteine and the closing phenylalanine or tryptophan. Each record gives: clone size, J gene, D gene, V gene, CDR3 protein, CDR3 DNA. A D gene is named only where the DNA matches it firmly. Clone size is given for some rows only: seen once, a few or many times, or a class if the clone is expanded.

NA	TRBJ2-3	NA	TRBV18	CASSPRIRSTDTQYF	TGTGCCAGCTCACCACGGATCCGAAGCACAGATACGCAGTATTTT
NA	TRBJ1-4	NA	TRBV10-3	CAISEGRTNEKLFF	TGTGCCATCAGTGAAGGCAGAACTAATGAAAAACTGTTTTTT
NA	TRBJ2-5	NA	TRBV5-1	CASSRGDSGTQYF	TGCGCCAGCAGTCGGGGTGATTCGGGGACCCAGTACTTC
NA	TRBJ2-7	TRBD1	TRBV10-3	CAIRKGQGYEQYF	TGTGCCATCAGGAAAGGACAGGGGTACGAGCAGTACTTC
NA	TRBJ1-6	TRBD1	TRBV5-1	CASSPGQGGVLGSYNSPLHF	TGCGCCAGCAGCCCGGGACAGGGGGGTGTTCTGGGCTCCTATAATTCACCCCTCCACTTT
NA	TRBJ2-5	NA	TRBV5-1	CASSFPGADETQYF	TGCGCCAGCAGCTTCCCGGGAGCGGACGAGACCCAGTACTTC
NA	TRBJ2-5	NA	TRBV23-1	CASTGWALSPETQYF	TGCGCCAGCACCGGCTGGGCCCTCTCCCCAGAGACCCAGTACTTC
NA	TRBJ2-5	NA	TRBV6-1	CASSRGWQETQYF	TGTGCCAGCAGTCGGGGGTGGCAAGAGACCCAGTACTTC
NA	TRBJ1-3	NA	TRBV7-9	CASKTRGGPSGNTIYF	TGTGCCAGCAAAACTAGGGGCGGACCCTCTGGAAACACCATATATTTT
NA	TRBJ2-7	NA	TRBV2	CASSGGVREQYF	TGTGCCAGCAGTGGCGGGGTCCGCGAGCAGTACTTC
once	TRBJ1-3	NA	TRBV28	CASSLGTRTGNTIYF	TGTGCCAGCAGTTTAGGGACGCGAACTGGAAACACCATATATTTT
NA	TRBJ2-1	TRBD2	TRBV18	CASSPGLAGAYNEQFF	TGTGCCAGCTCACCCGGGCTAGCGGGAGCCTACAATGAGCAGTTCTTC
NA	TRBJ1-4	NA	TRBV2	CASSESRSGEKLFF	TGTGCCAGCAGTGAGAGCAGATCAGGCGAAAAACTGTTTTTT
NA	TRBJ2-5	NA	TRBV7-9	CASSPGSWETQYF	TGTGCCAGCAGCCCGGGCTCCTGGGAGACCCAGTACTTC
NA	TRBJ2-1	NA	TRBV7-9	CASSVFRSGSPKEQFF	TGTGCCAGCAGCGTCTTTCGTAGCGGTTCACCCAAGGAGCAGTTCTTC
NA	TRBJ2-2	NA	TRBV7-2	CASSSRGGELFF	TGTGCCAGCAGCTCCCGGGGCGGGGAGCTGTTTTTT
NA	TRBJ2-2	TRBD1	TRBV5-1	CASRGQGDTGELFF	TGCGCCAGCCGGGGACAGGGGGACACCGGGGAGCTGTTTTTT
NA	TRBJ1-2	NA	TRBV11-2	CASSLVWPFEWYGYTF	TGTGCCAGCAGCTTAGTGTGGCCCTTTGAGTGGTATGGCTACACCTTC
NA	TRBJ2-4	NA	TRBV7-3	CASSLNPGGAKNIQYF	TGTGCCAGCAGCCTCAACCCCGGGGGAGCCAAAAACATTCAGTACTTC
NA	TRBJ1-4	NA	TRBV11-2	CASSLSGGKANEKLFF	TGTGCCAGCAGCTTAAGTGGGGGCAAGGCTAATGAAAAACTGTTTTTT
NA	TRBJ1-1	NA	TRBV6-5	CASSQGVGGTEAFF	TGTGCCAGCAGCCAAGGGGTGGGGGGCACTGAAGCTTTCTTT
once	TRBJ2-3	NA	TRBV2	CASKGPSTDTQYF	TGTGCCAGCAAGGGCCCCAGCACAGATACGCAGTATTTT
NA	TRBJ2-3	NA	TRBV5-1	CASSSAGADTQYF	TGCGCCAGCAGCTCCGCCGGGGCAGATACGCAGTATTTT
NA	TRBJ1-5	TRBD1	TRBV2	CASSLHRDRDGNQPQHF	TGTGCCAGCAGTCTTCACCGGGACAGGGACGGCAATCAGCCCCAGCATTTT
NA	TRBJ2-5	NA	TRBV10-3	CAISGQSVETQYF	TGTGCCATCAGTGGACAGTCCGTGGAGACCCAGTACTTC
once	TRBJ1-5	TRBD1	TRBV25-1	CASSEGQGEFNQPQHF	TGTGCCAGCAGTGAGGGACAGGGGGAATTCAATCAGCCCCAGCATTTT
NA	TRBJ2-2	NA	TRBV9	CASSVVAGELFF	TGTGCCAGCAGCGTAGTCGCCGGGGAGCTGTTTTTT
NA	TRBJ1-6	TRBD1	TRBV18	CASSSRTGEDSPLHF	TGTGCCAGCTCATCTCGGACAGGGGAGGATTCACCCCTCCACTTT
NA	TRBJ2-7	TRBD1	TRBV25-1	CASSGDRVYEQYF	TGTGCCAGCAGTGGGGACAGGGTCTACGAGCAGTACTTC
NA	TRBJ2-5	NA	TRBV25-1	CASSDSPGQGSKAQYF	TGTGCCAGCAGTGATTCCCCCGGGCAGGGGAGTAAGGCCCAGTACTTC
NA	TRBJ2-1	NA	TRBV20-1	CSAGSNEQFF	TGCAGTGCTGGGAGCAATGAGCAGTTCTTC
many	TRBJ1-1	NA	TRBV14	CASSPLSLNTEAFF	TGTGCCAGCAGCCCCTTGTCACTGAACACTGAAGCTTTCTTT
NA	TRBJ1-1	NA	TRBV30	CAWDRAGNTEAFF	TGTGCCTGGGACCGGGCAGGGAACACTGAAGCTTTCTTT
NA	TRBJ1-1	NA	TRBV30	CAWSVWPLNTEAFF	TGTGCCTGGAGTGTATGGCCTTTGAACACTGAAGCTTTCTTT
once	TRBJ2-5	NA	TRBV5-1	CASSLSAETQYF	TGCGCCAGCAGCTTGTCGGCGGAGACCCAGTACTTC
once	TRBJ2-5	TRBD2	TRBV10-2	CASSSGLAGVGETQYF	TGCGCCAGCAGCTCCGGACTAGCGGGAGTTGGAGAGACCCAGTACTTC
NA	TRBJ2-3	TRBD2	TRBV29-1	CSVGLAGVADTQYF	TGCAGCGTTGGGCTAGCGGGAGTGGCGGATACGCAGTATTTT
NA	TRBJ2-3	TRBD1	TRBV11-2	CASSLVGQGASTDTQYF	TGTGCCAGCAGCTTAGTAGGACAGGGGGCTTCCACAGATACGCAGTATTTT
NA	TRBJ1-4	TRBD1	TRBV5-1	CASSLASGRDRDEKLFF	TGCGCCAGCAGCTTGGCCTCGGGGAGGGACAGGGATGAAAAACTGTTTTTT
NA	TRBJ2-3	NA	TRBV5-4	CASRGYSTDTQYF	TGTGCCAGCCGAGGATATAGCACAGATACGCAGTATTTT
once	TRBJ1-1	NA	TRBV10-3	CAISDVQGSTEAFF	TGTGCCATCAGTGATGTTCAGGGGAGCACTGAAGCTTTCTTT
NA	TRBJ2-5	NA	TRBV6-5	CASSRSGSETQYF	TGTGCCAGCTCCCGAAGTGGGTCAGAGACCCAGTACTTC
NA	TRBJ1-4	NA	TRBV18	CASSRSSQATNEKLFF	TGTGCCAGCTCTAGATCAAGTCAGGCAACTAATGAAAAACTGTTTTTT
NA	TRBJ2-2	NA	TRBV2	CASNVRGTGELFF	TGTGCCAGCAACGTAAGGGGGACCGGGGAGCTGTTTTTT
NA	TRBJ2-5	NA	TRBV10-3	CAISDSTGRETQYF	TGTGCCATCAGTGACTCAACAGGGAGAGAGACCCAGTACTTC
NA	TRBJ1-6	NA	TRBV5-1	CASSLSGSNSPLHF	TGCGCCAGCAGCTTGTCCGGTTCTAATTCACCCCTCCACTTT
NA	TRBJ2-7	NA	TRBV18	CASSRGDYEQYF	TGTGCCAGCTCTCGCGGAGACTACGAGCAGTACTTC
NA	TRBJ2-3	TRBD2	TRBV4-1	CASSQDRGDYRNTQYF	TGCGCCAGCAGCCAAGATCGAGGGGACTACCGAAATACGCAGTATTTT
once	TRBJ2-1	TRBD1	TRBV29-1	CSVNRDRGYEQFF	TGCAGCGTTAACCGGGACAGGGGCTATGAGCAGTTCTTC
NA	TRBJ2-3	NA	TRBV10-3	CAISDRGYTQYF	TGTGCCATCAGTGACAGGGGTTATACGCAGTATTTT
NA	TRBJ1-2	NA	TRBV28	CASSLWPHGYTF	TGTGCCAGCAGCCTGTGGCCCCATGGCTACACCTTC
NA	TRBJ2-2	NA	TRBV6-6	CASSYGVGSAGELFF	TGTGCCAGCAGTTACGGTGTCGGGAGTGCCGGGGAGCTGTTTTTT
NA	TRBJ2-6	NA	TRBV28	CASNTNQGRSGANVLTF	TGTGCCAGCAACACCAATCAGGGGAGGTCCGGGGCCAACGTCCTGACTTTC
NA	TRBJ2-4	NA	TRBV29-1	CSVDADGNIQYF	TGCAGCGTTGATGCGGACGGAAACATTCAGTACTTC
NA	TRBJ2-6	NA	TRBV4-1	CASSQDLPGSGANVLTF	TGCGCCAGCAGCCAAGATCTTCCCGGGTCTGGGGCCAACGTCCTGACTTTC